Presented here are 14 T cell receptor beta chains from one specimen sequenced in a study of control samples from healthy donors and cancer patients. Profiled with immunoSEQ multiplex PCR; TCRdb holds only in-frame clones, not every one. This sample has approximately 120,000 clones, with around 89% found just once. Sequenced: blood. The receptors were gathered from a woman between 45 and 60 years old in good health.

As DNA, the CDR3 is TGTGCCAGCAGCTACACAGGGGGCGCAAGGAATGAGCAGTTCTTC. Translation gives CASSYTGGARNEQFF. The gene calls are TRBV11-2 and TRBJ2-1, with 9 bases identical to TRBD1. Germline V gene data show CDR1 as SGHAT and CDR2 as FQNNGV. The CDR3 is 15 amino acids. Trimming at V came to 4 bases and at J to 7 bases, leaving 8 bases not matched to a gene.

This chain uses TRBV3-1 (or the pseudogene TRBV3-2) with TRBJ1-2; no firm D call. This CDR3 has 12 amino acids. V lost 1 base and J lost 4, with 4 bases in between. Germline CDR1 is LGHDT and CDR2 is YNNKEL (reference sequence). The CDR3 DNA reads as TGTGCCAGCAGCCAAGTCGCCTATGGCTACACCTTC. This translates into CASSQVAYGYTF.

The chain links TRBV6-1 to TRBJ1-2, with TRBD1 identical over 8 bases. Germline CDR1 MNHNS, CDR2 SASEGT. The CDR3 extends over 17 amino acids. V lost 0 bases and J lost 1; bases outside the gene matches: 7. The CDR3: CASSEAGRQGINYGYTF. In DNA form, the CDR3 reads TGTGCCAGCAGTGAAGCAGGTCGACAGGGGATTAACTATGGCTACACCTTC.

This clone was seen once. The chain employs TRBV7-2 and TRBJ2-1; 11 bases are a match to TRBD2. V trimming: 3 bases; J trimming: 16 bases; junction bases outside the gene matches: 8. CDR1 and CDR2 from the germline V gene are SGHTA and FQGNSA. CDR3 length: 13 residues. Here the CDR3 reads CASSFYLAGGLFF. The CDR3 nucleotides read TGTGCCAGCAGCTTTTACCTAGCGGGGGGCCTCTTCTTC.

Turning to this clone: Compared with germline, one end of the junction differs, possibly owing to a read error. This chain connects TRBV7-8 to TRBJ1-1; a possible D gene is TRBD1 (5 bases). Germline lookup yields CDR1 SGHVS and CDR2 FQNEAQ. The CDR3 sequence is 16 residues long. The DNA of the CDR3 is TGTGCCAGCACCTTACTTACCCGGACACAGAACACTGAAGCTTTCTTT. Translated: CASTLLTRTQNTEAFF.

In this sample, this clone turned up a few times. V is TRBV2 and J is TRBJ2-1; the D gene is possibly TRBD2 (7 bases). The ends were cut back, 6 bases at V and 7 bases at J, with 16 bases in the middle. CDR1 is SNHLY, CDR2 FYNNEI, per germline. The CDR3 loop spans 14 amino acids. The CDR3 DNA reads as TGTGCCAGCAGGTTTAAAGGGGGGGCGAATGAGCAGTTCTTC. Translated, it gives CASRFKGGANEQFF.

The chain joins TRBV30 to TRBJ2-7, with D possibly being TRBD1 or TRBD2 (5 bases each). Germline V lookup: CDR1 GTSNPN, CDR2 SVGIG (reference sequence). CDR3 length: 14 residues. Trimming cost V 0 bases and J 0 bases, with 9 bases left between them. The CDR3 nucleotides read TGTGCCTGGAGTGTAAGTGGGGGCTCCTACGAGCAGTACGTC. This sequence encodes CAWSVSGGSYEQYV.

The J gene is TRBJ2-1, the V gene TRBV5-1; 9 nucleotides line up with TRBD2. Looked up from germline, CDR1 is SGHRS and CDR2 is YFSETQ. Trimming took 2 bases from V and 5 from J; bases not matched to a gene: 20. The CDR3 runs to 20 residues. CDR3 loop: CASSLLKGLASRTVNNEQFF. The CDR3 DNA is TGCGCCAGCAGCTTACTCAAGGGACTAGCCTCTAGAACGGTTAACAATGAGCAGTTCTTC.

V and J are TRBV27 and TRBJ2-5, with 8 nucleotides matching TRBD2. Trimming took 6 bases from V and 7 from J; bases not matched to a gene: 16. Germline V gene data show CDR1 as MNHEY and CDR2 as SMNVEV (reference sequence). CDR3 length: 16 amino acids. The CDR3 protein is CASSASGPVVLGTQYF. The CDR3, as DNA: TGTGCCAGCAGCGCTAGCGGGCCCGTCGTCTTGGGGACCCAGTACTTC.

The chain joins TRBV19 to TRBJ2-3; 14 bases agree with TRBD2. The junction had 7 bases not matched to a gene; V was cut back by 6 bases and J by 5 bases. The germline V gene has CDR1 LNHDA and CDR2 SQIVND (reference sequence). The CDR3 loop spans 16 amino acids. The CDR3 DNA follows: TGTGCCAGTAGCCGACTAGCGGGGGGGCATGGAGATACGCAGTATTTT. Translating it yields CASSRLAGGHGDTQYF.

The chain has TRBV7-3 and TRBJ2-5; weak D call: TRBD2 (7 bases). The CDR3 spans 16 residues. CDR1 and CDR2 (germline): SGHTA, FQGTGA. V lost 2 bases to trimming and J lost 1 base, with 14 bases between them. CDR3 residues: CASSLGGGGGQETQYF. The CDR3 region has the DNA TGTGCCAGCAGCTTAGGCGGGGGAGGGGGCCAAGAGACCCAGTACTTC.

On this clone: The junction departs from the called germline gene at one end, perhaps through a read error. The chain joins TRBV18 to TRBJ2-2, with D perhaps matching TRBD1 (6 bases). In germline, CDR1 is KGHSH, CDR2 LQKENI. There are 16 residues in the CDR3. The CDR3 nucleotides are TGTGCCAGCTCAACGGCGCGAGACAGGAACCCCGGGGAGCTGTTTTTT. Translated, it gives CASSTARDRNPGELFF.

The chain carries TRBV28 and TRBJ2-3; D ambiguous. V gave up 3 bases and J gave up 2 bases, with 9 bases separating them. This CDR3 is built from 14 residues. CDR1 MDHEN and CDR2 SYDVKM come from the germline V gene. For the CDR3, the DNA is TGTGCCAGCAGTTTTAGTACTGACACAGATACGCAGTATTTT. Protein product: CASSFSTDTDTQYF. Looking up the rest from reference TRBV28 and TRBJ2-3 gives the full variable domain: DVKVTQSSRYLVKRTGEKVFLECVQDMDHENMFWYRQDPGLGLRLIYFSYDVKMKEKGDIPEGYSVSREKKERFSLILESASTNQTSMYLCASSFSTDTDTQYFGPGTRLTVL.

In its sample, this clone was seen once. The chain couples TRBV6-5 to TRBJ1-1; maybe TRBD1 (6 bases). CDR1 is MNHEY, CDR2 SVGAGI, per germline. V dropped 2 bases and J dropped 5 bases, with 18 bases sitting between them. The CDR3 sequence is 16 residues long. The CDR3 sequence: CASSYQVSGARTEAFF. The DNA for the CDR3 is TGTGCCAGCAGTTACCAGGTCTCGGGGGCGCGGACTGAAGCTTTCTTT.